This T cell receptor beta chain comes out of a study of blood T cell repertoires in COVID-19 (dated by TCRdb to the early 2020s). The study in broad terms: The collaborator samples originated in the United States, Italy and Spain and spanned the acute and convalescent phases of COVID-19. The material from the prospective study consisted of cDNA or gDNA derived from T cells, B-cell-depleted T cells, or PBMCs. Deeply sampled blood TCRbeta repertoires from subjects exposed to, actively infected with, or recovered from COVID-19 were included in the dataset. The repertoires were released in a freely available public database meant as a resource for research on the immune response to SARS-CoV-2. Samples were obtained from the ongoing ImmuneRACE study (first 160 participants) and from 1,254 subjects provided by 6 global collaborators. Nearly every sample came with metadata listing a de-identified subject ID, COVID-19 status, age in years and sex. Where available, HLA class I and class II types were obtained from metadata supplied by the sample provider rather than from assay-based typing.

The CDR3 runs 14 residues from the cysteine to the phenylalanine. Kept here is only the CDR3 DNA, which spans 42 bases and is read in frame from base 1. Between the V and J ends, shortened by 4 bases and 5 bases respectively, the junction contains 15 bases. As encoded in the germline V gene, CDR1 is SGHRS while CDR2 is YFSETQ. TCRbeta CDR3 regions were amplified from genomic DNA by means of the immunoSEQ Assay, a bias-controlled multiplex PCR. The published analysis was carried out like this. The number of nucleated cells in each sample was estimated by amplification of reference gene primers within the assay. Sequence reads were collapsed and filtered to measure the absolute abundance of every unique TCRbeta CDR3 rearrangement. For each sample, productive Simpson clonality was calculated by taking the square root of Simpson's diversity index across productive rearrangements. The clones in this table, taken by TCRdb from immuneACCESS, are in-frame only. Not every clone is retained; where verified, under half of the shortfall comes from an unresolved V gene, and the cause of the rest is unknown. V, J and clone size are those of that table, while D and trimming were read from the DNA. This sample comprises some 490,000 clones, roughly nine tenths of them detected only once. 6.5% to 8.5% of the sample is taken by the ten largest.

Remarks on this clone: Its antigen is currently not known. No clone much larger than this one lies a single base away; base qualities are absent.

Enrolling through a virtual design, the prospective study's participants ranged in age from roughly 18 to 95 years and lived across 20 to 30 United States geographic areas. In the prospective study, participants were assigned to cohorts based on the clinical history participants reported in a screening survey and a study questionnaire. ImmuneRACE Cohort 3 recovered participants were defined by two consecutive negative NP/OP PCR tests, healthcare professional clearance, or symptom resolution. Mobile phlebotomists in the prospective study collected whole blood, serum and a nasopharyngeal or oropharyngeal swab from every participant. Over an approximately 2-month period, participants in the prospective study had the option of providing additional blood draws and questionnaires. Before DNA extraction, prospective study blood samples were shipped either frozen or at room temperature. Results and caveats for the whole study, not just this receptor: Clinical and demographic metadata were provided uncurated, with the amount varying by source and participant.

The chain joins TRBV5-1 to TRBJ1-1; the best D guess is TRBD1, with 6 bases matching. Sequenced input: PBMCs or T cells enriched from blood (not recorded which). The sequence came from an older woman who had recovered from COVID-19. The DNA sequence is TGCGCCAGCAGCCAGGGGCAGGGATGGACTGAAGCTTTCTTT. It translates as CASSQGQGWTEAFF.